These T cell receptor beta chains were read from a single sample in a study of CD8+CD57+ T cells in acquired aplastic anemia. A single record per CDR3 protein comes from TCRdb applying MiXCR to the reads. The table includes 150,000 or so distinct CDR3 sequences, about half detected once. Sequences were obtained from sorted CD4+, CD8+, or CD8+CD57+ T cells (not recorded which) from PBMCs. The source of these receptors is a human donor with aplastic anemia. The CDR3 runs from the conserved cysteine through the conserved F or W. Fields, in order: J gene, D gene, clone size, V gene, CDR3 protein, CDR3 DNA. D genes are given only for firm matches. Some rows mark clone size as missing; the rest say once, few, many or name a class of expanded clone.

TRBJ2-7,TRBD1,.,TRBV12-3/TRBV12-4,CASSTGTGVREQYF,TGTGCCAGCAGTACCGGGACAGGGGTGAGAGAGCAGTACTTC
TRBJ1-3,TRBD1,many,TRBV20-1,CSAGQGAGGNTIYF,TGCAGTGCAGGACAGGGGGCGGGTGGAAACACCATATATTTT
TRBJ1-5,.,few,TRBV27,CASSPRPGSSPQHF,TGTGCCAGCAGTCCTCGGCCCGGGAGTTCGCCCCAGCATTTT
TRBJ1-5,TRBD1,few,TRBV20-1,CSAGQGVRRQPQHF,TGCAGTGCTGGACAGGGGGTGCGGCGTCAGCCCCAGCATTTT
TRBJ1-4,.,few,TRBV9,CASSVGTFGGIGTTTNEKLFF,TGTGCCAGCAGCGTAGGAACGTTCGGTGGGATCGGGACTACAACTAATGAAAAACTGTTTTTT
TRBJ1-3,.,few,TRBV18,CASSPQGVSGNTIYF,TGTGCCAGCTCACCACAGGGAGTATCTGGAAACACCATATATTTT
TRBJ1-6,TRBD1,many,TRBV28,CASSPGTGRSPLHF,TGTGCCAGCAGTCCCGGGACAGGGAGGTCACCCCTCCACTTT
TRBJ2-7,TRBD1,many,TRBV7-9,CASSLDRGRPYEQYF,TGTGCCAGCAGCTTAGACAGGGGGCGCCCCTACGAGCAGTACTTC
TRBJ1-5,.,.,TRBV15,CATRRDRRISSNQPQHF,TGTGCCACCCGGAGAGATCGCAGGATAAGTAGCAATCAGCCCCAGCATTTT
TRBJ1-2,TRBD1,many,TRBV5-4,CASSPGQGEHGYTF,TGTGCCAGCAGCCCTGGACAGGGTGAGCATGGCTACACCTTC
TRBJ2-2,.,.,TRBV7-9,CASSPGVTGELFF,TGCGCCAGCAGCCCGGGGGTTACCGGGGAGCTGTTTTTT
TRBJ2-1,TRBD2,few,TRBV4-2,CASSGTSGRSNEQFF,TGTGCCAGCAGCGGGACTAGCGGGAGAAGCAATGAGCAGTTCTTC
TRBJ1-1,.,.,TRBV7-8,CASARGVNTEAFF,TGTGCCAGCGCACGCGGTGTGAACACTGAAGCTTTCTTT
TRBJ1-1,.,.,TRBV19,CASSTGFSEAFF,TGTGCCAGTAGCACAGGGTTTTCTGAAGCTTTCTTT
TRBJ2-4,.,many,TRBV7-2,CASSPRGYENIQYF,TGTGCCAGCAGCCCCCGGGGGTACGAAAACATTCAGTACTTC
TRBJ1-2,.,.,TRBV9,CASGEDEGQYYGYTF,TGTGCCAGCGGCGAGGATGAGGGGCAATACTATGGCTACACCTTC
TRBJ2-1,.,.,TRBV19,CASSMGRGLGEQFF,TGTGCCAGTAGTATGGGGAGGGGGCTAGGTGAGCAGTTCTTC
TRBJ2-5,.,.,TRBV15,CATSRDLGRTETQYF,TGTGCCACCAGCAGAGATTTGGGGAGGACAGAGACCCAGTACTTC
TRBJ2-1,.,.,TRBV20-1,CSATLYNEQFF,TGCAGTGCTACCCTCTACAATGAGCAGTTCTTC
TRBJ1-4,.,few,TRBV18,CASSPPGGGEKLFF,TGTGCCAGCTCACCACCAGGGGGAGGTGAAAAACTGTTTTTT
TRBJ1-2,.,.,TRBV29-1,CSVEGRRGYTF,TGCAGCGTTGAGGGACGAAGGGGCTACACCTTC
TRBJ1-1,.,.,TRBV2,CASRLDRQGGTEAFF,TGTGCCAGCAGGCTCGACAGGCAGGGAGGCACTGAAGCTTTCTTT
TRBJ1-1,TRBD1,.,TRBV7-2,CASSADRSTEAFF,TGTGCCAGCAGCGCGGACAGGTCCACTGAAGCTTTCTTT
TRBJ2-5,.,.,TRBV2,CASRWTDETQYF,TGTGCCAGCAGATGGACAGATGAGACCCAGTACTTC
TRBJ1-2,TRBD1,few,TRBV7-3,CASTVTGGLGGYTF,TGTGCCAGCACCGTGACAGGGGGCCTGGGGGGCTACACCTTC
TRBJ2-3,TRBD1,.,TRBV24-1,CATSERTGETDTQYF,TGTGCCACCAGTGAGCGGACAGGGGAGACAGATACGCAGTATTTT
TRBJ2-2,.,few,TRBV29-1,CSVVVGTGELFF,TGCAGCGTTGTTGTAGGTACCGGGGAGCTGTTTTTT
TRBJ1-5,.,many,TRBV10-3,CAISDWGGSNQPQHF,TGTGCCATCAGTGATTGGGGGGGGAGCAATCAGCCCCAGCATTTT
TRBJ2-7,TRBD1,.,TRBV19,CASSPPGTGGYEQYF,TGTGCCAGTAGCCCTCCCGGGACAGGGGGCTACGAGCAGTACTTC
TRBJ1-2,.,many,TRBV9,CASSVGGYGYTF,TGTGCCAGCAGCGTAGGTGGATATGGCTACACCTTC
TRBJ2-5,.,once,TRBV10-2,CASSESYSLLGEAQYF,TGCGCCAGCAGTGAGTCGTACAGCCTCCTGGGGGAGGCCCAGTACTTC
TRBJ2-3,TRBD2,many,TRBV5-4,CASRGTSGNTDTQYF,TGTGCCAGCAGGGGGACTAGCGGGAACACAGATACGCAGTATTTT
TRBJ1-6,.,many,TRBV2,CASLVGQRENSPLHF,TGTGCCAGCTTAGTAGGGCAACGGGAAAATTCACCCCTCCACTTT
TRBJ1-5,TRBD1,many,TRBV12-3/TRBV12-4,CASSFSNRGPQHF,TGTGCCAGCAGTTTCTCTAACAGGGGGCCCCAGCATTTT
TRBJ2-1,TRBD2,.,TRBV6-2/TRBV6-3,CASTSGRKYDEQFF,TGTGCCAGTACTAGCGGGAGGAAATACGATGAGCAGTTCTTC
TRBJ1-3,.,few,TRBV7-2,CASSDPRWSSGNTIYF,TGTGCCAGCAGCGATCCGCGGTGGAGCTCTGGAAACACCATATATTTT
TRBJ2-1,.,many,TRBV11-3,CASSLGGGLRNAEQFF,TGTGCCAGCAGCTTAGGAGGGGGGTTACGCAACGCTGAGCAGTTCTTC
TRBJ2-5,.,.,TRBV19,CASSIGGGSQETQYF,TGTGCCAGTAGTATAGGAGGCGGAAGCCAAGAGACCCAGTACTTC
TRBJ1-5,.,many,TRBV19,CASSIAREGNQPQHF,TGTGCCAGTAGTATAGCCAGGGAGGGCAATCAGCCCCAGCATTTT
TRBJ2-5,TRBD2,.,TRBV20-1,CSASGGGRETQYF,TGCAGTGCTAGTGGGGGGGGGAGAGAGACCCAGTACTTC
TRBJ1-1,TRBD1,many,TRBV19,CASRDRADTEAFF,TGTGCCTCACGGGACAGGGCTGACACTGAAGCTTTCTTT
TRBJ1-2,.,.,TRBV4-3,CASSQGHGDYGYTF,TGCGCCAGCAGCCAAGGCCACGGAGACTATGGCTACACCTTC
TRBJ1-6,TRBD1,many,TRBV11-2,CASSPGQGASPLHF,TGTGCCAGCAGCCCGGGACAGGGGGCTTCACCCCTCCACTTT
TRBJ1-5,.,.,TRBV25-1,CASSEKRKYDQPQHF,TGTGCCAGCAGTGAAAAGAGGAAATACGATCAGCCCCAGCATTTT
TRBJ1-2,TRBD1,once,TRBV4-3,CASSQGVGRDRVCGYTF,TGCGCCAGCAGCCAAGGTGTTGGTCGGGACAGGGTGTGTGGCTACACCTTC
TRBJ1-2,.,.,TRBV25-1,CASSLSQNLNYGYTF,TGTGCCAGCAGCTTAAGTCAGAATTTAAACTATGGCTACACCTTC
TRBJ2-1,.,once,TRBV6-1,CASSFSQGGHNEQFF,TGTGCCAGCAGCTTCAGTCAGGGAGGCCACAATGAGCAGTTCTTC
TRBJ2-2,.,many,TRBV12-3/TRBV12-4,CASSWDMNTGELFF,TGTGCCAGCAGCTGGGACATGAACACCGGGGAGCTGTTTTTT
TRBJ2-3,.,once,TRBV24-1,CATSEAGSSTDTQYF,TGTGCCACCAGTGAGGCCGGGTCTAGCACAGATACGCAGTATTTT
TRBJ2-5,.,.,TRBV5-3,CASSLAVGSQYF,TGTGCCAGCAGCTTGGCGGTGGGTTCCCAGTACTTC
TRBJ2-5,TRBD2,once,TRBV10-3,CAIGTSGNQETQYF,TGTGCCATCGGGACTAGCGGGAACCAAGAGACCCAGTACTTC
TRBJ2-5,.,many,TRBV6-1,CASTLREGGRLATQYF,TGTGCCAGCACCCTTCGGGAAGGGGGGAGGTTGGCGACCCAGTACTTC
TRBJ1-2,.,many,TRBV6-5,CASSYSGGGGYTF,TGTGCCAGCAGTTACTCAGGGGGGGGTGGCTACACCTTC
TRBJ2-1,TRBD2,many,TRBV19,CASNLAGDNEQFF,TGTGCCAGTAACCTAGCGGGAGACAATGAGCAGTTCTTC
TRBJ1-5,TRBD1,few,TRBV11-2,CASSLDGTGGNPQHF,TGTGCCAGCAGCTTAGACGGGACAGGGGGAAACCCCCAGCATTTT
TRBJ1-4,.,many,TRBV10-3,CAISESGQAGAEKLFF,TGTGCCATCAGTGAGTCTGGGCAGGCCGGGGCTGAAAAACTGTTTTTT